A single sample is the source of the 10 T cell receptor beta chains below, sequenced in a study of shared clonotypes between healthy human individuals. Naive CD8 isolation took CD45RO-negative cells positively selected for CCR7 and excluded terminally differentiated effector memory CD45RA+ cells. Assay: immunoSEQ multiplex PCR; the TCRdb copy retains only in-frame clones and omits some. This sample yields around 2,000,000 clones, of which approximately 94% are seen a single time; 1.2% belongs to the top ten. Sequenced sample: naive CD8+ T cells sorted from blood. These receptors were taken from a young man in good health.

The chain couples TRBV5-6 to TRBJ1-5; D is ambiguous. The ends were cut back, 2 bases at V and 5 bases at J, with 11 bases in the middle. The V gene's germline CDR1 is SGHDT and CDR2 YYEEEE. The CDR3 consists of 14 residues. This CDR3 reads CASSFRGVDQPQHF. For the CDR3, the DNA is TGTGCCAGCAGCTTTCGTGGGGTGGATCAGCCCCAGCATTTT.

This clone was seen once. The gene calls are TRBV2 and TRBJ2-7, with D perhaps assigned TRBD1 or TRBD2 (5 bases each). V lost 2 bases and J 3 bases, leaving 11 bases between the germline ends. The CDR3 covers 14 residues. The germline gives CDR1 SNHLY, CDR2 FYNNEI. As DNA, the CDR3 is TGTGCCAGCAGTGAAATGGGGGATATCTACGAGCAGTACTTC. Translated, it gives CASSEMGDIYEQYF.

V is TRBV15 and J is TRBJ2-1, with 10 nucleotides matching TRBD1. The V gene end was trimmed by 5 bases and the J gene end by 10 bases; junction bases not matched to a gene: 5. Germline CDR1 and CDR2: LNHNV and YYDKDF (reference sequence). The CDR3 covers 13 residues. This chain's CDR3 is CATSGTGDWEQFF. The CDR3 nucleotides are TGTGCCACCAGCGGGACAGGGGATTGGGAGCAGTTCTTC.

As concerns this clone: A read error is possible here, since a much larger clone lies one base away. The sample contains more than one DNA sequence encoding this CDR3. The chain combines TRBV10-1 with TRBJ2-7; D uncertain. V was pared by 4 bases and J by 3 bases, with 4 bases between. Germline V gene data show CDR1 as WNHNN and CDR2 as SYGVQD (reference sequence). The CDR3 extends over 11 amino acids. DNA for the CDR3: TGCGCCAGCAGTGCGGGCTACGAGCAGTACTTC. It codes for CASSAGYEQYF.

This rearrangement joins TRBV15 to TRBJ2-7, with D tentatively TRBD2 (6 bases). V was cut by 3 bases and J by 0 bases, with 12 bases left in between. The germline V gene has CDR1 LNHNV and CDR2 YYDKDF (reference sequence). The CDR3 loop spans 15 amino acids. This CDR3 reads CATSSRDGSSYEQYF. DNA of the CDR3: TGTGCCACCAGCAGCCGGGACGGGAGCTCCTACGAGCAGTACTTC.

CDR3 DNA sequence: TGTGCCAGTAGTATAGGGGACAGAGATCGAGAGACCCAGTACTTC. This codes for CASSIGDRDRETQYF. V and J are TRBV19 and TRBJ2-5; 7 nucleotides align to TRBD1. Germline-derived CDR1 and CDR2 are LNHDA and SQIVND (reference sequence). This CDR3 region has 15 residues. After removal of 1 base from V and 4 bases from J, the junction contained 6 bases not matched to a gene.

Turning to this clone: Other DNA sequences in the same sample also yield this CDR3. V and J are TRBV6-5 and TRBJ2-3; 7 nucleotides match TRBD2. The CDR3 runs 13 residues. The V gene's germline CDR1 is MNHEY and CDR2 SVGAGI. Trimming removed 5 bases from V and 3 bases from J; junction bases left unmatched: 2. The CDR3 coding sequence is TGTGCCAGCAGTGCCGGGGGGACAGATACGCAGTATTTT. It encodes CASSAGGTDTQYF.

The chain recombines TRBV6-1 with TRBJ1-3, with D possibly being TRBD1 (5 bases). V was trimmed by 1 base and J by 4 bases, leaving 14 bases between them. This CDR3 has 16 residues. Germline V gives CDR1 MNHNS, CDR2 SASEGT. The CDR3 region has the DNA TGTGCCAGCAGTGAAGAGGTCAGCTGGACAGGAAACACCATATATTTT. As protein: CASSEEVSWTGNTIYF.

The chain couples TRBV29-1 to TRBJ2-1; D may be TRBD2 (7 bases). CDR1 SQVTM and CDR2 ANQGSEA come from the germline V gene. Between the trimmed V and J ends, which lost 2 bases and 9 bases, there was a span of 14 bases. There are 13 residues in the CDR3. CDR3 DNA: TGCAGCGTTGAACTCGGGGGGCTGTCTGAGCAGTTCTTC. This gives the protein CSVELGGLSEQFF.

The chain employs TRBV19 and TRBJ1-4, with TRBD1 matching 12 bases. CDR1 LNHDA and CDR2 SQIVND come from the germline V gene (reference sequence). Trimming cost V 7 bases and J 7 bases; bases outside gene matches: 4. The CDR3 totals 14 residues. The CDR3 DNA is TGTGCCAGTACTGGGACAGGGGGCCTTGAAAAACTGTTTTTT. Protein sequence: CASTGTGGLEKLFF.